These 15 T cell receptor beta chains were all obtained from the same sample, sequenced in a study of blood T cell repertoires in COVID-19. Clones were sequenced by immunoSEQ multiplex PCR, and TCRdb holds only the in-frame ones, with some missing. The sample holds 150,000 to 200,000 clones; 82% are singletons and the top ten take around 7%. Input material: peripheral blood. The receptors were sampled from a woman aged 40 to 49 with COVID-19, enrolled during active disease.

The CDR3 spells CASTSGLATQYF. CDR3 bases: TGTGCCAGCACCTCCGGACTAGCTACGCAGTATTTT. This chain uses TRBV12-3 or TRBV12-4 with TRBJ2-3; 8 bases are shared with TRBD2. This CDR3 region has 12 residues. V lost 7 bases to trimming and J lost 8 bases; unmatched junction nucleotides: 5.

There are a few counts of this clone. The chain employs TRBV7-9 and TRBJ1-6; weak D call: TRBD1 (6 bases). Germline assignment: CDR1 SEHNR and CDR2 FQNEAQ (reference sequence). Trimming took 8 bases from V and 5 from J, leaving 13 bases between them. This CDR3 is 14 amino acids long. The CDR3 is CASAPGGHNSPLHF. For the CDR3, the DNA is TGTGCCAGCGCTCCGGGGGGCCATAATTCACCCCTCCACTTT.

V usage is TRBV6-6 and J usage is TRBJ2-2, with TRBD2 as a possible D gene (7 bases). Between the trimmed V and J ends, which lost 6 bases and 2 bases, there was a span of 13 bases. The germline V gene encodes CDR1 MNHNY and CDR2 SVGAGI (reference sequence). The CDR3 has 15 amino acids. The CDR3 is CASRQGGANTGELFF. The CDR3 coding sequence is TGTGCCAGCAGGCAAGGGGGGGCTAACACCGGGGAGCTGTTTTTT.

The chain uses TRBV11-2 and TRBJ2-4; 8 nucleotides match TRBD1. CDR1 is SGHAT and CDR2 is FQNNGV in the germline V gene. V dropped 1 base and J dropped 7; count of bases not matched to a gene: 12. The CDR3 has 17 amino acids. CDR3 nucleotides: TGTGCCAGCAGCTTAGTCGCTGCCCCCCGACAGGGGAACATTCAGTACTTC. Amino acids: CASSLVAAPRQGNIQYF.

V is TRBV10-3 and J is TRBJ2-2; TRBD1 matches at 12 bases. Germline V gene data show CDR1 as ENHRY and CDR2 as SYGVKD. The CDR3 is 18 residues long. With 2 bases clipped from V and 2 bases from J, the junction kept 6 bases outside the gene matches. CDR3 amino acids: CAISEATGTGGNTGELFF. As DNA, the CDR3 is TGTGCCATCAGTGAGGCTACCGGGACAGGGGGCAACACCGGGGAGCTGTTTTTT.

The chain recombines TRBV6-1 with TRBJ2-1; TRBD2 matches 10 bases. The CDR3 loop spans 16 amino acids. V lost 4 bases, J lost 4 bases, and 7 bases stayed unmatched. Germline CDR1 reads MNHNS; CDR2 reads SASEGT. The CDR3 coding sequence is TGTGCCAGCAGTGGAAGGACTAGCGGACGGTACAATGAGCAGTTCTTC. It encodes CASSGRTSGRYNEQFF.

This rearrangement joins TRBV30 to TRBJ1-5; D perhaps matches TRBD1 (5 bases). This CDR3 spans 12 amino acids. CDR1 GTSNPN and CDR2 SVGIG come from the germline V gene (reference sequence). V was trimmed by 0 bases and J by 16 bases, leaving 16 bases between them. CDR3 sequence reads: CAWSVQRGLLHF. In DNA, the CDR3 is TGTGCCTGGAGTGTACAAAGGGGACTTTTACATTTT.

The chain links TRBV2 to TRBJ1-4, with TRBD1 matching over 8 bases. The CDR3 is 13 residues long. The trim removed 2 bases at V and 11 bases at J, leaving 4 bases unmatched. CDR1 and CDR2 from the germline V gene are SNHLY and FYNNEI. The CDR3 region is CASSERTGSKLFF. In DNA, the CDR3 is TGTGCCAGCAGTGAAAGGACAGGGTCCAAACTGTTTTTT.

The chain couples TRBV20-1 to TRBJ2-5; D not resolved. V lost 5 bases, J lost 5 bases, and 9 bases lay in between. CDR3 length: 11 amino acids. CDR1 and CDR2 from the germline V gene are DFQATT and SNEGSKA (reference sequence). CDR3 nucleotide sequence: TGCAGTGCTTCCTCACGGGAGACCCAGTACTTC. Its protein product is CSASSRETQYF.

The gene calls are TRBV4-1 and TRBJ2-7; D gene uncertain. The CDR3 is made up of 15 amino acids. Trimming removed 0 bases from V and 2 bases from J, with 11 bases in between. In germline, CDR1 is MGHRA, CDR2 YSYEKL. CDR3 nucleotide sequence: TGCGCCAGCAGCCAAGATTGGCCAGGTCCCTACGAGCAGTACGTC. Translated: CASSQDWPGPYEQYV.

CDR3 nucleotides: TGTGCCAGCAGTCCGGACAGCAGGAACACTGAAGCTTTCTTT. Its translation is CASSPDSRNTEAFF. The V gene is TRBV6-6, the J gene TRBJ1-1; the D gene is possibly TRBD1 (6 bases). Germline V gene sequence: CDR1 MNHNY, CDR2 SVGAGI (reference sequence). Trimming shortened V by 5 bases and J by 1 base, and 11 bases separated the two germline ends. The CDR3 is 14 amino acids.

V usage is TRBV29-1 and J usage is TRBJ2-7; 8 bases match TRBD1. Germline CDR1 and CDR2: SQVTM and ANQGSEA. The CDR3 covers 12 residues. The ends lost 5 bases at V and 3 bases at J; junction bases unmatched: 3. The CDR3 sequence: CSVMGQDYEQYV. CDR3 DNA: TGCAGCGTTATGGGACAGGACTACGAGCAGTACGTC.

This clone has more than one count but fewer than ten. J is TRBJ2-2 and V is TRBV7-8, with 7 bases identical to TRBD1. CDR3 length: 15 residues. V lost 1 base, J lost 3 bases, and 2 bases stayed unmatched. Germline loops: CDR1 SGHVS, CDR2 FQNEAQ. The CDR3 DNA sequence: TGTGCCAGCAGCTTAGGACAGGGCTACACCGGGGAGCTGTTTTTT. Protein sequence: CASSLGQGYTGELFF. The full variable domain, with the rest looked up from reference TRBV7-8 and TRBJ2-2, is GAGVSQSPRYKVAKRGQDVALRCDPISGHVSLFWYQQALGQGPEFLTYFQNEAQLDKSGLPSDRFFAERPEGSVSTLKIQRTQQEDSAVYLCASSLGQGYTGELFFGEGSRLTVL.

The gene calls are TRBV19 and TRBJ2-1; tentative D call: TRBD1 (6 bases). The germline V and J ends were trimmed by 5 bases and 2 bases, with 10 bases remaining between them. The CDR3 is 14 residues long. Germline CDR1 is LNHDA and CDR2 is SQIVND (reference sequence). The CDR3 here is CASSSWGPYNEQFF. The CDR3 region has the DNA TGTGCCAGTAGTTCTTGGGGGCCCTACAATGAGCAGTTCTTC.

CDR3 loop: CASSEAPGGYEQFF. The CDR3 DNA reads TGTGCCAGCAGTGAAGCCCCAGGGGGCTACGAGCAGTTCTTC. The rearrangement links TRBV6-1 to TRBJ2-1; 8 bases match TRBD1. The CDR3 runs to 14 residues. J was trimmed by 10 bases and V by 0 bases; bases with no gene match: 5. Germline V gene data show CDR1 as MNHNS and CDR2 as SASEGT.